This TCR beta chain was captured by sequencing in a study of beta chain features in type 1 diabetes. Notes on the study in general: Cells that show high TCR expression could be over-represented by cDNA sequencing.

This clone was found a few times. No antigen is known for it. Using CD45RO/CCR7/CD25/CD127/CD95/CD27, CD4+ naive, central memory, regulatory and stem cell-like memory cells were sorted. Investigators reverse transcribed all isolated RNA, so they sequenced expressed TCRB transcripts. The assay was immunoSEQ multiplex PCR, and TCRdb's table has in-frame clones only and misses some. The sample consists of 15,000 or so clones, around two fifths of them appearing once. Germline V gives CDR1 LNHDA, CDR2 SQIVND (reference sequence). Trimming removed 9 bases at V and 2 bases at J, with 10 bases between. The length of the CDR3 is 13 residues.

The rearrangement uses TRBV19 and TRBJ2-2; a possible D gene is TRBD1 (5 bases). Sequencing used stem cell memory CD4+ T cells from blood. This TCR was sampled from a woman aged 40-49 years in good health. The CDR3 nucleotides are TGTGCCAGCACCAGGGCTAACACCGGGGAGCTGTTTTTT. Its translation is CASTRANTGELFF.